The clone carrying this TCR beta chain was seen a few times. Its specificity is not known. TCRdb independently ran MiXCR on the RT-PCR reads; one entry per CDR3 protein. The sample has 600,000 to 700,000 distinct CDR3 sequences, around 15% seen once. Germline V gene lookup returns CDR1 MNHEY and CDR2 SVGAGI. The V gene lost 10 bases and the J gene lost 7 bases, with 16 bases spanning the gap. CDR3 length: 12 amino acids. The record originates from a study of response to subunit inactivated influenza vaccine. Points from the study as a whole: Authors suggested seasonal influenza vaccinations each recruit few new T cells.

The sequenced sample was PBMCs from blood, obtained 14 to 15 days before vaccination. The chain employs TRBV6-5 and TRBJ1-2; D might be TRBD1 (6 bases). This clonotype was sampled from a man aged 50 to 59 who received an inactivated influenza vaccine. The CDR3 nucleotides read TGTGCCACCTTACAGGGAGAGGGTGGCTACACCTTC. Protein sequence: CATLQGEGGYTF.